The clone carrying this T cell receptor (beta chain) came up a few times. The data stem from a study of blood T cell repertoires in COVID-19. Looking at the study overall: Whether acute or convalescent, the COVID-19 samples came from the United States, Italy and Spain.

The CDR3 contains 14 residues. The germline gives CDR1 MNHEY, CDR2 SVGAGI. The V segment lost 5 bases and the J segment 4 bases; nucleotides outside the gene matches: 5. In the authors' workflow: Nucleated cell counts were estimated from reference gene primer amplification. Clones were sequenced by immunoSEQ multiplex PCR, and TCRdb holds only the in-frame ones, with some missing. V and J calls and clone size are given by that table; D and trimming were obtained from the DNA. This sample has about 180,000 clones, with 80% to 90% found just once. The chain uses TRBV6-5 and TRBJ1-2; 9 bases map to TRBD1. This clonotype was sampled from a woman at least 80 years old with COVID-19, enrolled during active disease. Sequenced sample: peripheral blood. This chain's CDR3 is CASSPQGARYGYTF. Here the CDR3 DNA reads TGTGCCAGCAGTCCACAGGGGGCGCGCTATGGCTACACCTTC.